This T cell receptor (beta chain) was profiled in a study of blood T cell repertoires in COVID-19. Study at large: Some COVID-19 samples were acute and others convalescent; all came from the United States, Italy and Spain. T cells, B-cell-depleted T cells, or PBMCs provided the cDNA or gDNA that served as material.

The CDR3 length is 15 residues. Per the original methods: Estimation of nucleated cell counts relied on the amplification of reference gene primers. Clones were read by immunoSEQ multiplex PCR, and TCRdb kept only the in-frame ones, dropping some. That table is the source of V, J and clone size, and D and trimming were worked out from the DNA. Found here are approximately 90,000 clones, about 80% of them singletons; the top ten hold 15% to 20%. The sequencing sample was made of peripheral blood. This sequence joins TRBV7-5 and TRBJ2-7; the table's D call, TRBD2, was not checked against the DNA. TRBV7-5 is a known pseudogene. The sequence came from an elderly woman with acute or convalescent COVID-19. The CDR3 protein is CVRSPQASGNYEQYF. As DNA, the CDR3 is TGTGTCAGAAGCCCTCAGGCTAGCGGGAACTACGAGCAGTACTTC.